Listed below are T cell receptor beta chains from one sample, sequenced in a study of control samples from healthy donors and cancer patients. Clones were sequenced by immunoSEQ multiplex PCR, and TCRdb holds only the in-frame ones, with some missing. This sample has 74,000 or so clones, with around nine tenths found just once. Sequences were obtained from blood. The receptors shown here come from a man aged 50 to 60 in good health. Each CDR3 is given with its conserved first and last residue. The order of the fields is J gene, V gene, CDR3 protein.

>TRBJ2-1|TRBV19
CASREPRLAGAAGYNEQFF
>TRBJ1-1|TRBV18
CASSPQGRTEAFF
>TRBJ2-1|TRBV7-2
CATIGTEPFF
>TRBJ1-3|TRBV4-3
CASSLTGTASLGAGNTIYF
>TRBJ1-3|TRBV4-3
CASSQDTTEAGSGNTIYF
>TRBJ1-1|TRBV7-2
CASRASDRVAFF
>TRBJ1-3|TRBV3-1/TRBV3-2
CASSRGPNTIYF
>TRBJ2-1|TRBV6-1
CASSDSGGPFGDNEQFF
>TRBJ1-4|TRBV6-6
CASSSRQGINEKLFF
>TRBJ2-3|TRBV4-2
CASSQDERGGTDTQYF
>TRBJ1-2|TRBV18
CASSPDRNYGYTF
>TRBJ2-5|TRBV6-1
CASSENLAGQWTQYF
>TRBJ1-2|TRBV5-1
CASSFDSSGYTF
>TRBJ2-3|TRBV30
CAWSLGRLSTDTQYF
>TRBJ2-3|TRBV11-3
CASSLGLAGVGPDTQYF
>TRBJ1-1|TRBV2
CASRTDWEGTEAFF
>TRBJ2-5|TRBV16
CASSQSESAVQETQYF
>TRBJ1-1|TRBV7-9
CASSLGDPENTEAFF
>TRBJ1-4|TRBV5-1
CASSLAPTGAGEKLFF
>TRBJ2-1|TRBV29-1
CSSTQTALFQLTYNEQFF
>TRBJ1-5|TRBV5-8
CASSLGAYSNQPQHF
>TRBJ1-1|TRBV27
CASRLARSTEAFF
>TRBJ1-2|TRBV9
CASSVLEYGYTF
>TRBJ2-5|TRBV5-1
CASSLEQGAWETQYF
>TRBJ2-5|TRBV3-1/TRBV3-2
CASSPGTGQETQYF
>TRBJ1-1|TRBV6-5
CASSPHGALDTEAFF
>TRBJ1-5|TRBV7-6
CASSLASGGPYNQPQHF
>TRBJ1-3|TRBV5-5
CASSLAPGVGNTIYF
>TRBJ2-7|TRBV19
CASSGTGGSYEQYF
>TRBJ2-5|TRBV6-5
CASSYSLTVETQYF
>TRBJ2-3|TRBV2
CASSGSGGADTQYF
>TRBJ2-3|TRBV27
CASNLQPGTVTDTQYF
>TRBJ1-5|TRBV2
CASRGGRTQPQHF
>TRBJ2-2|TRBV3-1/TRBV3-2
CASNRGGTGELFF
>TRBJ2-7|TRBV15
CATSRVSGVEQYF
>TRBJ1-4|TRBV9
CASSPRMGMANEKLFF
>TRBJ2-7|TRBV19
CASSRGTVDHEQYF
>TRBJ2-5|TRBV2
CASSPQGTQYF
>TRBJ1-4|TRBV19
CASSVGGVASTTNEKLFF
>TRBJ2-7|TRBV30
CAWSVPTHRGHEQYF
>TRBJ1-1|TRBV7-9
CASSSGMNTEAFF
>TRBJ1-1|TRBV5-8
CASSPPGTWGTEAFF
>TRBJ2-3|TRBV12-5
CASGLGRLQDTQYF
>TRBJ2-2|TRBV19
CASNPDRSDTGELFF
>TRBJ2-7|TRBV30
CAWSVRRGTGREQYF
>TRBJ1-4|TRBV5-1
CASSLPDPRREKLFF
>TRBJ1-1|TRBV7-8
CASSPETEAFF
>TRBJ1-2|TRBV12-3/TRBV12-4
CASTNLGGEGYTF
>TRBJ2-5|TRBV3-1/TRBV3-2
CASSHPRETQYF
>TRBJ2-1|TRBV6-5
CASSHLTLTYNEQFF
>TRBJ2-3|TRBV11-3
CASAQGGADTQYF
>TRBJ2-3|TRBV12-5
CASGLRQGRTDTQYF
>TRBJ2-2|TRBV5-5
CASSLYSTNTGELFF
>TRBJ2-5|TRBV6-2/TRBV6-3
CASSSQETQYF
>TRBJ1-5|TRBV19
CASTLGVGFDQPQHF